Listed below are T cell receptor beta chains from one sample, sequenced in a study of T cells in Graves' hyperthyroidism and ophthalmopathy. TCRdb independently ran MiXCR on the multiplex PCR reads; one entry per CDR3 protein. The profile shows hundreds of thousands of distinct CDR3 sequences, more than 15% of them singletons. Sequenced: blood. These receptors were obtained from a middle-aged woman with Graves' ophthalmopathy. CDR3s leave out the opening cysteine and the closing phenylalanine or tryptophan. The order of the fields is D gene, J gene, V gene, CDR3 protein. The D gene is left open where the match is weak.

D: NA; J: TRBJ1-5; V: TRBV9; CDR3: ASSAVGNQPQH
D: NA; J: TRBJ2-6; V: TRBV11-2; CDR3: ASSQRTVSGANVLT
D: TRBD2; J: TRBJ2-1; V: TRBV19; CDR3: ASSIGGAAGGYNEQF
D: TRBD1; J: TRBJ2-7; V: TRBV11-2; CDR3: ASSKPGTGYDEQY
D: NA; J: TRBJ2-5; V: TRBV12-3/TRBV12-4; CDR3: ASSLEQAAQETQY
D: NA; J: TRBJ1-1; V: TRBV6-1; CDR3: ASKGGYDTEAF
D: NA; J: TRBJ1-5; V: TRBV12-3/TRBV12-4; CDR3: ASSLPGDSNQPQH
D: NA; J: TRBJ1-5; V: TRBV7-9; CDR3: ASSSNREGNQPQH
D: TRBD2; J: TRBJ2-7; V: TRBV7-2; CDR3: ASSHQAAGGSYEQY
D: NA; J: TRBJ2-4; V: TRBV7-3; CDR3: ASSQRDTVAKNIQY
D: NA; J: TRBJ2-3; V: TRBV12-3/TRBV12-4; CDR3: ASTLQTSDTQY
D: NA; J: TRBJ1-4; V: TRBV19; CDR3: ASGGPTEKLF
D: NA; J: TRBJ1-5; V: TRBV5-1; CDR3: ASSFGGNRPQH
D: NA; J: TRBJ1-2; V: TRBV28; CDR3: ASGQGTYGYT
D: NA; J: TRBJ2-1; V: TRBV7-3; CDR3: ASSLGTPVDEQF
D: NA; J: TRBJ1-1; V: TRBV20-1; CDR3: SAIAGLITEAF
D: NA; J: TRBJ2-1; V: TRBV15; CDR3: VTSRDLFAGSSSYNEQF
D: TRBD1; J: TRBJ1-2; V: TRBV29-1; CDR3: SVLTGEAGYT
D: TRBD2; J: TRBJ2-7; V: TRBV20-1; CDR3: SAPPRTSLEQY
D: NA; J: TRBJ2-1; V: TRBV7-9; CDR3: ASRSVTNEQF
D: TRBD1; J: TRBJ2-1; V: TRBV28; CDR3: ASSLYRGEDEQF
D: NA; J: TRBJ2-7; V: TRBV5-1; CDR3: ASSSSAYEQY
D: NA; J: TRBJ2-3; V: TRBV7-3; CDR3: ASSLRGSASTDTQY
D: NA; J: TRBJ2-5; V: TRBV5-8; CDR3: ASSLGPGKETQY
D: TRBD2; J: TRBJ2-3; V: TRBV14; CDR3: ASSQALSGRRGTQY
D: TRBD1; J: TRBJ1-1; V: TRBV5-1; CDR3: ASSSYRFGTGGSGTEAF
D: NA; J: TRBJ1-1; V: TRBV27; CDR3: ASSYRDGGMNTEAF
D: NA; J: TRBJ2-2; V: TRBV30; CDR3: ATPAVENTGELF
D: TRBD1; J: TRBJ1-1; V: TRBV19; CDR3: ASSIRGGMNTEAF
D: NA; J: TRBJ2-5; V: TRBV6-1; CDR3: ASSRSGQGETQY
D: TRBD2; J: TRBJ2-1; V: TRBV2; CDR3: ASSPPGTSGGSSYNEQF
D: NA; J: TRBJ1-4; V: TRBV5-8; CDR3: ASSSFGGTNEKLF
D: TRBD1; J: TRBJ1-2; V: TRBV29-1; CDR3: SGQTQGAYGYT
D: TRBD2; J: TRBJ2-7; V: TRBV4-2; CDR3: ASSQVSLTSAEQY
D: NA; J: TRBJ1-3; V: TRBV18; CDR3: ASSPPGRGVGNTIY
D: TRBD1; J: TRBJ2-7; V: TRBV2; CDR3: ASSGQGHEQY
D: NA; J: TRBJ1-1; V: TRBV19; CDR3: ASIQGKLGLNTEAF
D: NA; J: TRBJ1-2; V: TRBV6-1; CDR3: ASSEKGVLYGYT
D: NA; J: TRBJ2-3; V: TRBV5-1; CDR3: ASSLVGGLADTQY
D: NA; J: TRBJ1-6; V: TRBV12-3/TRBV12-4; CDR3: ASSPSASSYNSPLH
D: TRBD1; J: TRBJ2-3; V: TRBV18; CDR3: ASSTPDRGRGVPY
D: NA; J: TRBJ2-6; V: TRBV29-1; CDR3: SVLAAGANVLT
D: NA; J: TRBJ2-2; V: TRBV24-1; CDR3: ATSRTGQNTGELF
D: TRBD1; J: TRBJ1-1; V: TRBV7-6; CDR3: ASARTGLDTEAF
D: NA; J: TRBJ2-7; V: TRBV7-7; CDR3: ASSLAQNYEQY
D: TRBD1; J: TRBJ2-1; V: TRBV20-1; CDR3: SARTGAGGSYEQF
D: TRBD2; J: TRBJ2-3; V: TRBV11-3; CDR3: ASSSTGTSEDTQY
D: TRBD2; J: TRBJ2-5; V: TRBV20-1; CDR3: SALAGGRSSETQY